This T cell receptor (beta chain) emerged from a study of breast tumors, draining lymph nodes, adjacent tissues. Study-wide results and caveats: Tumors had less TCR diversity than lymph nodes, more than nontumor tissue. Compared with basal-like, luminal-like tumors shared significantly more repertoire with nontumor tissue. Data only fit, rather than demonstrated, lymph node origin of most tumor T cells. The data were judged consistent with most tumor T cells coming from lymph node and expanding in tumor.

The CDR3 is 14 amino acids. The lymph nodes were axillary draining lymph nodes from breast cancer patients. This clonotype was observed once. Its cognate antigen is unknown. This clone may be a read error of a much larger clone one base away. TCRdb processed the multiplex PCR reads anew with MiXCR; each CDR3 protein has one entry. The sample carries around 300,000 distinct CDR3 sequences, 30% recorded once. V and J are TRBV12-3 or TRBV12-4 and TRBJ2-7; a weak D match, TRBD1 (5 bases). Sample: axillary lymph node tissue. This TCR was recovered from a female donor with breast cancer. Some clones in this sample may be carry-over from other donors' samples. The CDR3 nucleotides read TGTGCCAGCAGCCGGGCCCAAGGGGCTTACGAGCGGTACTTC. Its translation is CASSRAQGAYERYF.